This T cell receptor beta chain was captured in a study of T cell repertoires in cytomegalovirus infection. Study at large: Public signatures in TCR beta pointed to CMV infection and matching HLA type. Study observations and caveats: Ex vivo responses were dominated by HLA-C-restricted CMV-specific TCR beta clonotypes.

This CDR3 is 16 amino acids long. V was trimmed by 1 base and J by 1 base, leaving 14 bases between them. Germline values: CDR1 SGHVS, CDR2 FNYEAQ. TCRdb processed the reads anew with MiXCR; each CDR3 protein has one entry. The repertoire includes roughly 69,000 distinct CDR3 sequences, around 30% of them detected once, and 50% to 70% sits in the top ten. There are many counts of this clonotype. Its cognate antigen is unknown. This TCR was recovered from a human donor in good health (CMV status not recorded). Some clones in this sample may be carry-over from other donors' samples. The chain uses TRBV7-6 and TRBJ2-7; maybe TRBD2 (6 bases). This specimen consisted of CD8+ T cells from cultured PBMCs, obtained from culture after CMV antigen stimulation. CDR3 in DNA: TGTGCCAGCAGCTTAGGCGGGGACGAGGCGTCCTACGAGCAGTACTTC. It yields the protein CASSLGGDEASYEQYF. The whole variable domain, filled in from reference TRBV7-6 and TRBJ2-7, reads GAGVSQSPRYKVTKRGQDVALRCDPISGHVSLYWYRQALGQGPEFLTYFNYEAQQDKSGLPNDRFSAERPEGSISTLTIQRTEQRDSAMYRCASSLGGDEASYEQYFGPGTRLTVT.